This T cell receptor beta chain was documented in a study of vaccination and CD4 T cells after COVID-19. Study at large: A median of 72 days (range 14 to 241) separated dose two from the taking of post-vaccine samples.

Notes on this clonotype: Its specificity is not known.

As to treatment: roughly ten-day PBMC culture with coronavirus spike peptide pools or control peptides (ViraFEST assay). With peptide pools, ViraFEST first expanded antigen-specific T cells and afterwards sequenced their TCRs. Peptide pools at around 9.6 ug/ml stimulated two million PBMCs per well with about 9.5 IU/ml IL-2. Germline-derived CDR1 and CDR2 are LNHNV and YYDKDF (reference sequence). CDR3 length equals 16 residues. Unmatched junction bases numbered 3, after V lost 0 bases and J lost 1 base. Oncomine TCR Beta short-read sequencing was applied to DNA from cultured CD4+ T cells. CD4+ T cells were cultured, and genomic DNA was extracted from them. TCRdb re-analysed the PCR reads in MiXCR, keeping a single row per CDR3 protein. The sample has more than 15,000 distinct CDR3 sequences; under 55% are singletons.

The sequenced sample was CD4+ T cells from blood, cultured in vitro, obtained before SARS-CoV-2 vaccination. This TCR derives from a human donor who received a COVID-19 vaccine. The chain combines TRBV15 with TRBJ1-3, with TRBD1 matching 7 bases. The CDR3 DNA reads TGTGCCACCAGCAGAGATCCGACAGGGTCTGGAAACACCATATATTTT. Encoded protein: CATSRDPTGSGNTIYF.